This T cell receptor (beta chain) was sequenced in a study of identifying expanded T cells in peripheral blood. Collection occurred without any documented infections or immune events in donors. On this clone itself: Its antigen is undetermined.

Here immunoSEQ multiplex PCR was the method, and the copy in TCRdb shows in-frame clones only, minus some. The data contain 95,000 to 150,000 clones, 75% to 90% of them singletons. Notes on the study in general: Clone count variance between roughly 2-week samples rose with total template count.

CDR3 size: 15 residues. Germline assignment: CDR1 MNHNS and CDR2 SASEGT. V lost 7 bases, J lost 8 bases, and 9 bases stayed unmatched. V and J are TRBV6-1 and TRBJ2-1; 12 bases fit TRBD1. Sequenced material: blood. The source of this sequence is a person between 18 and 70 years old in good health. CDR3 nucleotides: TGTGCCAGCATTGTACCGGGACAGGGGGCTGATGAGCAGTTCTTC. Encoded protein: CASIVPGQGADEQFF.